The clone carrying this T cell receptor (beta chain) was seen only a few times. Researchers prepared the TCRbeta library using unique molecular identifiers, the study reports. TCRdb independently ran MiXCR on the PCR reads; one entry per CDR3 protein. The data contain roughly 500,000 distinct CDR3 sequences, 15% to 20% of them seen just once; the ten biggest clones take up over 3%. This sample stems from a study of T-cell reconstitution after alpha-beta-depleted transplantation in children. J was trimmed by 6 bases and V by 4 bases; bases with no gene match: 4. Per germline, CDR1 GTSNPN and CDR2 SVGIG (reference sequence). The CDR3 has 13 amino acids.

This TCR was sampled from a human donor who donated a stem cell graft to a child with acute lymphoblastic leukemia. This chain connects TRBV30 to TRBJ1-4; 8 bases match TRBD1. Here the sequenced sample was PBMCs from the stem cell graft donor, taken from the stem cell graft. The chain's CDR3 is CAWTGQVYEKLFF. The CDR3 nucleotides are TGTGCCTGGACGGGACAGGTATATGAAAAACTGTTTTTT.